This T cell receptor beta chain was documented in a study of shared clonotypes between healthy human individuals. General observations from the study: Naive CD4 clonotype sharing across a handful of donors was 5% to 6%. Sorted-subset samples were not fully sequenced, rarefaction indicated. Only a few donors were included, so the genetic and exposure-history diversity represented was limited.

It was CD45RO-negative cells, positively selected for CCR7, that made up naive CD8 cells, with terminally differentiated effector memory CD45RA+ cells excluded. Sequenced by immunoSEQ multiplex PCR; TCRdb stores in-frame clones only, minus some. The sample carries millions of clones, about 95% recorded once. After removal of 1 base from V and 7 bases from J, the junction contained 4 bases not matched to a gene. The CDR3 spans 14 residues. The germline V gene encodes CDR1 MGHRA and CDR2 YSYEKL. As to this clone: Its antigen is currently unknown.

This receptor was obtained from a man aged 18 to 29 in good health. This sequence joins TRBV4-1 and TRBJ1-2, with 9 bases identical to TRBD1. The sequencing sample was made of naive CD8+ T cells sorted from blood. The CDR3 coding sequence is TGCGCCAGCAGCCAAGGGACAGGGGCGGTTGGCTACACCTTC. Protein: CASSQGTGAVGYTF.